The next 27 T cell receptor beta chains were all read from a single sample in a study of blood T cell repertoires in COVID-19. Profiled with immunoSEQ multiplex PCR; TCRdb holds only in-frame clones, not every one. The repertoire has 400,000 to 550,000 clones, 80% to 90% of them found once; the top ten carry roughly 4%. The sequenced sample consisted of peripheral blood. These receptors originate from a woman in her twenties or thirties with acute or convalescent COVID-19.

The chain combines TRBV24-1 with TRBJ2-1, with 9 bases that match TRBD2. J gave up 4 bases and V 4 bases, and 4 bases lay outside the gene matches. Germline CDR1 is KGHDR and CDR2 is SFDVKD. The CDR3 spans 15 residues. CDR3 DNA sequence: TGTGCCACCAGTGAACGACTAGCGGATTACAATGAGCAGTTCTTC. Its protein is CATSERLADYNEQFF.

The gene calls are TRBV5-1 and TRBJ2-5; 7 bases map to TRBD1. Germline V gives CDR1 SGHRS, CDR2 YFSETQ. Trimming cost V 4 bases and J 5 bases; bases outside gene matches: 11. The CDR3 sequence is 15 residues long. The CDR3 sequence: CASSRDDRESETQYF. In DNA, the CDR3 is TGCGCCAGCAGCCGAGACGACAGGGAATCGGAGACCCAGTACTTC. Based on the CDR3 plus reference TRBV5-1 and TRBJ2-5, the full variable domain is KAGVTQTPRYLIKTRGQQVTLSCSPISGHRSVSWYQQTPGQGLQFLFEYFSETQRNKGNFPGRFSGRQFSNSRSEMNVSTLELGDSALYLCASSRDDRESETQYFGPGTRLLVL.

This chain links TRBV9 with TRBJ2-1, with D possibly matching TRBD1 (6 bases). The CDR3 is 15 amino acids. CDR1 is SGDLS, CDR2 YYNGEE, per germline. Trimming took 0 bases from V and 0 from J, leaving 7 bases between them. CDR3 region: CASSVETGSYNEQFF. DNA for the CDR3: TGTGCCAGCAGCGTAGAGACAGGCTCCTACAATGAGCAGTTCTTC.

This rearrangement joins TRBV12-5 to TRBJ2-1; TRBD1 matches 8 bases. V lost 3 bases, J lost 9 bases, and 10 bases stayed unmatched. From germline, CDR1 is LGHNT and CDR2 FRNRAP. The CDR3 loop spans 15 amino acids. DNA of the CDR3: TGTGCTAGTGGTTTACCGCCGGCAGGGGGCGGTGAGCAGTTCTTC. It translates to CASGLPPAGGGEQFF.

The rearrangement uses TRBV7-3 and TRBJ2-2; 12 bases align to TRBD2. CDR1 is SGHTA and CDR2 is FQGTGA in the germline V gene. The junction had 6 bases not matched to a gene; V was cut back by 9 bases and J by 1 base. The CDR3 has 16 residues. CDR3 loop: CASELAGGKNTGELFF. The CDR3 bases are TGTGCCAGTGAACTAGCGGGGGGCAAGAACACCGGGGAGCTGTTTTTT.

The chain recombines TRBV25-1 with TRBJ2-7; TRBD2 matches at 12 bases. The trim removed 3 bases at V and 4 bases at J, leaving 4 bases unmatched. The CDR3 runs 15 residues. Germline V gene data show CDR1 as MGHDK and CDR2 as SYGVNS. CDR3: CASSDPSGGAYEQYF. The DNA for the CDR3 is TGTGCCAGCAGTGACCCTAGCGGGGGGGCTTACGAGCAGTACTTC.

The CDR3 loop is CASGLADTRGFNPLNTGELFF. The CDR3 nucleotides are TGTGCTAGTGGTTTGGCGGATACAAGGGGCTTCAATCCGCTGAACACCGGGGAGCTGTTTTTT. J is TRBJ2-2 and V is TRBV12-5; weak D call: TRBD1 (5 bases). The CDR3 totals 21 residues. Trimming cost V 1 base and J 1 base, with 25 bases left between them. Germline V lookup: CDR1 LGHNT, CDR2 FRNRAP.

This chain connects TRBV4-1 to TRBJ2-7; the match to TRBD1 covers 8 bases. Losses at the gene ends were 2 bases for V and 5 bases for J; bases not matched to a gene: 5. CDR3 size: 14 residues. The germline V gene encodes CDR1 MGHRA and CDR2 YSYEKL. CDR3 amino acids: CASSQRTGRDEQYF. The CDR3 DNA follows: TGCGCCAGCAGCCAAAGGACAGGGCGGGACGAGCAGTACTTC.

The chain links TRBV10-2 to TRBJ1-6, with D maybe TRBD1 (6 bases). The CDR3 has 16 amino acids. Germline lookup yields CDR1 WSHSY and CDR2 SAAADI. V lost 0 bases and J 8 bases, leaving 14 bases between the germline ends. The CDR3 DNA reads TGCGCCAGCAGTGAGTCGTTTGGGGGCTTGGATTCACCCCTCCACTTT. Translating it yields CASSESFGGLDSPLHF.

The chain carries TRBV11-2 and TRBJ2-7; 10 positions match TRBD2. The germline CDR1 and CDR2 sequences are SGHAT and FQNNGV. This CDR3 region has 14 residues. With 1 base clipped from V and 12 bases from J, the junction kept 9 bases outside the gene matches. Written as DNA, the CDR3 is TGTGCCAGCAGCTTAGCCACTAGCGGGGTAAAGGCGTACTTC. The encoded protein is CASSLATSGVKAYF. The full variable domain, in which reference TRBV11-2 and TRBJ2-7 provide the parts outside the CDR3, is EAGVAQSPRYKIIEKRQSVAFWCNPISGHATLYWYQQILGQGPKLLIQFQNNGVVDDSQLPKDRFSAERLKGVDSTLKIQPAKLEDSAVYLCASSLATSGVKAYFGPGTRLTVT.

The rearrangement joins TRBV9 to TRBJ2-6, with D perhaps TRBD2 (6 bases). The CDR3 length is 16 residues. Germline assignment: CDR1 SGDLS and CDR2 YYNGEE. Between the trimmed V and J ends, which lost 0 bases and 2 bases, there was a span of 9 bases. CDR3 DNA sequence: TGTGCCAGCAGCGTAGGAGGGAGGACTGGGGCCAACGTCCTGACTTTC. Protein sequence: CASSVGGRTGANVLTF.

The chain combines TRBV19 with TRBJ2-3; 13 positions match TRBD2. This CDR3 comprises 17 residues. CDR1 and CDR2 (germline): LNHDA, SQIVND (reference sequence). Germline trimming cut 5 bases from V and 3 bases from J; bases unmatched to any gene: 8. The CDR3 loop is CASSSHTTSGGTDTQYF. The DNA for the CDR3 is TGTGCCAGTAGTTCCCATACGACTAGCGGGGGGACAGATACGCAGTATTTT.

This clone was seen only a few times. The V call is TRBV6-6, the J call TRBJ2-7; 13 positions match TRBD2. In germline, CDR1 is MNHNY, CDR2 SVGAGI (reference sequence). The CDR3 spans 14 residues. The trim removed 7 bases at V and 3 bases at J, leaving 3 bases unmatched. The CDR3 region is CASIGTSGDYEQYF. Here the CDR3 DNA reads TGTGCCAGCATCGGGACTAGCGGGGACTACGAGCAGTACTTC.

The chain is built from TRBV7-4 and TRBJ2-1, with a weak D call TRBD2 (6 bases). CDR1 and CDR2 (germline): SGHVT, SQSDAQ. The length of the CDR3 is 16 residues. The CDR3 loop is CAPKRPRESSYNEQFF. The CDR3 coding sequence is TGTGCACCGAAACGCCCACGGGAGAGCTCCTACAATGAGCAGTTCTTC.

The chain has TRBV10-1 and TRBJ2-3; unclear D gene. This CDR3 has 14 residues. The V gene lost 3 bases and the J gene lost 1 base, with 8 bases spanning the gap. The germline CDR1 and CDR2 sequences are WNHNN and SYGVQD (reference sequence). DNA of the CDR3: TGCGCCAGCAGTGACCCATCCCGCACAGATACGCAGTATTTT. Amino acid sequence: CASSDPSRTDTQYF.

This clone appeared a few times. The chain recombines TRBV5-1 with TRBJ1-6; TRBD1 agrees at 7 bases. Germline V lookup: CDR1 SGHRS, CDR2 YFSETQ. The CDR3 consists of 16 residues. The junction had 12 bases not matched to a gene; V was cut back by 4 bases and J by 8 bases. This CDR3 reads CASSPGWTGRDSPLHF. CDR3 DNA sequence: TGCGCCAGCAGCCCCGGCTGGACAGGTCGGGATTCACCCCTCCACTTT.

V is TRBV7-3 and J is TRBJ2-6; D perhaps matches TRBD1 (6 bases). CDR3 length equals 15 residues. The V and J ends lost 2 bases and 2 bases respectively, with 7 bases between them. The germline gives CDR1 SGHTA, CDR2 FQGTGA. CDR3 loop: CASSLGGTGANVLTF. CDR3 nucleotides: TGTGCCAGCAGCTTAGGGGGCACTGGGGCCAACGTCCTGACTTTC.

This clone was seen only once. J is TRBJ2-7 and V is TRBV7-6; D remains unclear. CDR1 SGHVS and CDR2 FNYEAQ come from the germline V gene. V lost 1 base and J 2 bases, leaving 6 bases between the germline ends. The CDR3 is made up of 13 amino acids. The CDR3, as DNA: TGTGCCAGCAGCTTAGATTCTACCTACGAGCAGTACTTC. Protein sequence: CASSLDSTYEQYF.

The chain uses TRBV14 and TRBJ2-7; 8 bases fit TRBD1. Germline CDR1 SGHDN, CDR2 FVKESK. J was trimmed by 5 bases and V by 1 base; bases with no gene match: 4. The CDR3 is 14 amino acids. In nucleotides, the CDR3 is TGTGCCAGCAGCCAAGCAGGGGGCGGCGACGAGCAGTACTTC. This sequence encodes CASSQAGGGDEQYF.

This rearrangement joins TRBV29-1 to TRBJ1-4, with D tentatively TRBD1 (5 bases). The CDR3 contains 12 residues. Trimming took off 5 bases at V and 8 bases at J, with 12 bases between the two ends. Germline CDR1 and CDR2: SQVTM and ANQGSEA. CDR3 DNA: TGCAGCGTTCGGAAGGGGAAAGAAAAACTGTTTTTT. The encoded protein is CSVRKGKEKLFF.

The chain couples TRBV6-5 to TRBJ2-7; 9 nucleotides agree with TRBD1. V lost 8 bases, J lost 7 bases, and 6 bases stayed unmatched. Germline CDR1 reads MNHEY; CDR2 reads SVGAGI. The CDR3 covers 12 residues. The CDR3 nucleotides are TGTGCCAGCCGACAGGGGGATAGAGAGCAGTACTTC. Residues: CASRQGDREQYF.

The chain recombines TRBV5-1 with TRBJ2-3; D may be TRBD1 (6 bases). Germline V gene data show CDR1 as SGHRS and CDR2 as YFSETQ. The CDR3 contains 16 residues. V was trimmed by 5 bases and J by 1 base, leaving 17 bases between them. As DNA, the CDR3 is TGCGCCAGCAGTCTTGCAGGGGCTGGAGGCACAGATACGCAGTATTTT. Residues: CASSLAGAGGTDTQYF.

CDR3 residues: CASSSIEAGTEAFF. The CDR3 DNA is TGTGCCAGCAGCTCGATCGAGGCGGGCACTGAAGCTTTCTTT. The chain employs TRBV5-5 and TRBJ1-1, with D hard to call. The CDR3 totals 14 residues. Germline CDR1 SGHKS, CDR2 YYEKEE (reference sequence). The V gene lost 3 bases and the J gene lost 4 bases, with 13 bases spanning the gap.

The chain joins TRBV2 to TRBJ1-6; 9 bases map to TRBD1. Unmatched junction bases numbered 12, after V lost 6 bases and J lost 9 bases. From germline, CDR1 is SNHLY and CDR2 FYNNEI. This CDR3 is built from 16 residues. This chain's CDR3 is CASRGQGVGRSSPLHF. CDR3 bases: TGTGCCAGCAGGGGACAGGGCGTGGGAAGAAGTTCACCCCTCCACTTT.

A note on this clone: At one of its ends the junction is not consistent with the germline gene, which may arise from a read error. The chain combines TRBV6-6 with TRBJ2-1; a possible D gene is TRBD2 (6 bases). Germline assignment: CDR1 MNHNY and CDR2 SVGAGI (reference sequence). The CDR3 length is 12 residues. This CDR3 reads CASSDAGRLVIF. The CDR3 DNA reads TGTGCCAGCAGCGACGCGGGCAGACTAGTAATCTTC.

This clone was seen a single time. The chain has TRBV2 and TRBJ1-2, with 7 bases fitting TRBD1. The CDR3 contains 12 residues. Germline loops: CDR1 SNHLY, CDR2 FYNNEI. With V trimmed by 7 bases and J by 7 bases, 6 bases remained unmatched. The CDR3 spells CASMDRIGGYTF. In DNA form, the CDR3 reads TGTGCCAGCATGGACAGGATCGGTGGCTACACCTTC.

The V gene is TRBV5-1, the J gene TRBJ2-3; D perhaps matches TRBD1 (6 bases). The CDR3 is 14 amino acids. The germline V gene encodes CDR1 SGHRS and CDR2 YFSETQ. V lost 0 bases to trimming and J lost 4 bases, with 9 bases between them. The CDR3 sequence is CASSLGGPPDTQYF. In DNA form, the CDR3 reads TGCGCCAGCAGCTTGGGGGGGCCCCCAGATACGCAGTATTTT.